This T cell receptor (beta chain) was identified in a study of blood T cell repertoires in COVID-19. With 2 bases removed from V and 6 bases from J, the gap between germline ends came to 10 bases. Germline loops: CDR1 MNHEY, CDR2 SMNVEV (reference sequence). The CDR3 spans 13 residues. Profiling relied on immunoSEQ multiplex PCR, and the TCRdb table lists in-frame clones only, not all of them. Found here are 95,000 to 110,000 clones, over 75% of them singletons; the top ten hold 13%. Material for sequencing was peripheral blood. The rearrangement joins TRBV27 to TRBJ1-2; D is unclear. The receptor was derived from a human donor in a cohort sampled during active or convalescent COVID-19. The chain's CDR3 is CASSLARGNGYTF. CDR3 in DNA: TGTGCCAGCAGTTTAGCTCGAGGGAATGGCTACACCTTC.